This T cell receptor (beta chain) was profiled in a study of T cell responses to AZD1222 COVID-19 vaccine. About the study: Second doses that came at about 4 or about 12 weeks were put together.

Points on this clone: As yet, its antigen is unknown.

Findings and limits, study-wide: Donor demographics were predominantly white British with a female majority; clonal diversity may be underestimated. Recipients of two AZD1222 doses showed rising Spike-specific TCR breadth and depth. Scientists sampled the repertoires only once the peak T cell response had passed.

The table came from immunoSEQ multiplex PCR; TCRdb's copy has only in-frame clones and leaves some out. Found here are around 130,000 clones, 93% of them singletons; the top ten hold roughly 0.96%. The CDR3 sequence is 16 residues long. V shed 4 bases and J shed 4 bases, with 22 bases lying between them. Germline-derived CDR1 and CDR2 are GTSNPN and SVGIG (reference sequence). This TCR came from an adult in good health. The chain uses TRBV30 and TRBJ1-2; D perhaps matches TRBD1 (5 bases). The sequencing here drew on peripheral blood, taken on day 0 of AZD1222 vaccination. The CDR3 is CAWNPPLFRAGYGYTF. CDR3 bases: TGTGCCTGGAACCCCCCCCTATTCAGGGCTGGCTATGGCTACACCTTC.